The next 29 T cell receptor beta chains were all read from a single sample in a study of T cell responses to AZD1222 COVID-19 vaccine. Assay: immunoSEQ multiplex PCR; the TCRdb copy retains only in-frame clones and omits some. The sample includes 100,000 to 150,000 clones, around 90% of them seen just once. This material consisted of peripheral blood, taken 28 days after the second AZD1222 dose. The origin of the receptors is an adult who received the AZD1222 COVID-19 vaccine.

This chain connects TRBV24-1 to TRBJ2-5; D is perhaps TRBD2 (7 bases). Germline lookup yields CDR1 KGHDR and CDR2 SFDVKD. V was shortened by 5 bases and J by 5 bases, with 11 bases between the two germline ends. The CDR3 is 13 amino acids. The CDR3 nucleotides are TGTGCCACCAGTGGCGGGGGCCAGGAGACCCAGTACTTC. Encoded protein: CATSGGGQETQYF.

This chain joins TRBV7-3 and TRBJ2-6; D call uncertain. Trimming stripped 2 bases from V and 0 bases from J, with 11 bases between. The CDR3 runs 17 residues. Germline V gene sequence: CDR1 SGHTA, CDR2 FQGTGA. The CDR3 reads CASSLGRSSSGANVLTF. The DNA for the CDR3 is TGTGCCAGCAGCTTAGGCAGGTCGAGCTCTGGGGCCAACGTCCTGACTTTC.

The CDR3 nucleotides read TGCGCCAGCAGCCGAGGTGGGACGGGCACTAATGAAAAACTGTTTTTT. It encodes CASSRGGTGTNEKLFF. This sequence joins TRBV5-1 and TRBJ1-4, with D perhaps TRBD1 (5 bases). Germline values: CDR1 SGHRS, CDR2 YFSETQ. The CDR3 has 16 residues. Trimming pared 4 bases from V and 2 bases from J, leaving 15 bases between.

V is TRBV18 and J is TRBJ1-2, with D perhaps TRBD1 (5 bases). Trimming removed 3 bases from V and 4 bases from J, with 9 bases in between. Looked up from germline, CDR1 is KGHSH and CDR2 is LQKENI. This CDR3 has 13 residues. In DNA form, the CDR3 reads TGTGCCAGCTCACCCCCAGGGTTCTATGGCTACACCTTC. This translates into CASSPPGFYGYTF.

The table lists this clone with a count of one. The chain uses TRBV19 and TRBJ2-7, with TRBD1 identical over 8 bases. Germline lookup yields CDR1 LNHDA and CDR2 SQIVND (reference sequence). Trimming cost V 5 bases and J 5 bases; bases outside gene matches: 2. The CDR3 runs 12 residues. CDR3 DNA: TGTGCCAGTAGTGGACAGGGAAACGAGCAGTACTTC. Protein: CASSGQGNEQYF.

The chain carries TRBV19 and TRBJ2-7, with a tentative D call TRBD1 (6 bases). Trimming removed 0 bases at V and 3 bases at J, with 12 bases between. Germline V gene data show CDR1 as LNHDA and CDR2 as SQIVND (reference sequence). The CDR3 extends over 15 amino acids. For the CDR3, the DNA is TGTGCCAGTAGTATAGACTACCCAGGGGTCTACGAGCAGTACTTC. Translating it yields CASSIDYPGVYEQYF. Combining the CDR3 with reference TRBV19 and TRBJ2-7 gives the whole variable domain DGGITQSPKYLFRKEGQNVTLSCEQNLNHDAMYWYRQDPGQGLRLIYYSQIVNDFQKGDIAEGYSVSREKKESFPLTVTSAQKNPTAFYLCASSIDYPGVYEQYFGPGTRLTVT.

CDR3 nucleotides: TGTGCCAGCAGTTTTCGGGGTCAAACGGAAAAACTGTTTTTT. Translating it yields CASSFRGQTEKLFF. The rearrangement uses TRBV27 and TRBJ1-4, with no clear D. The germline V and J ends were trimmed by 3 bases and 8 bases, with 13 bases remaining between them. From germline, CDR1 is MNHEY and CDR2 SMNVEV (reference sequence). The CDR3 runs to 14 residues.

J is TRBJ1-1 and V is TRBV6-5; D might be TRBD1 (5 bases). The CDR3 is 12 amino acids. The V and J ends lost 7 bases and 11 bases respectively, with 17 bases between them. The germline V gene encodes CDR1 MNHEY and CDR2 SVGAGI. DNA for the CDR3: TGTGCCAGCATCCAAAATCCGGGGGGTGCTTTCTTT. This encodes CASIQNPGGAFF.

This chain connects TRBV4-3 to TRBJ2-7, with 9 bases identical to TRBD2. The ends lost 0 bases at V and 4 bases at J; junction bases unmatched: 7. This CDR3 comprises 16 residues. Germline V CDR1 and CDR2: LGHNA, YSLEER. The CDR3, as DNA: TGCGCCAGCAGCCAAGATCTGGCGGGAGGGTCGTACGAGCAGTACTTC. It yields the protein CASSQDLAGGSYEQYF.

The V call is TRBV7-6, the J call TRBJ2-7; D is unresolved. Trimming stripped 5 bases from V and 4 bases from J, with 9 bases between. Germline values: CDR1 SGHVS, CDR2 FNYEAQ. The CDR3 loop spans 12 amino acids. CDR3 in DNA: TGTGCCAGCAGCCCAGACCGATACGAGCAGTACTTC. This codes for CASSPDRYEQYF.

This chain connects TRBV27 to TRBJ1-5; D might be TRBD1 (5 bases). The CDR3 is made up of 15 amino acids. Germline loops: CDR1 MNHEY, CDR2 SMNVEV (reference sequence). V gave up 5 bases and J gave up 2 bases, with 13 bases separating them. The CDR3, as DNA: TGTGCCAGCAGTCCAGGGACGAGGGGCAATCAGCCCCAGCATTTT. Its protein product is CASSPGTRGNQPQHF.

Only a few counts were recorded for this clone. The chain uses TRBV30 and TRBJ2-7; D tentatively fits TRBD1 or TRBD2 (5 bases each). The germline V and J ends were trimmed by 3 bases and 2 bases, with 8 bases remaining between them. Looked up from germline, CDR1 is GTSNPN and CDR2 is SVGIG (reference sequence). This CDR3 spans 12 amino acids. The CDR3 nucleotides are TGTGCCTGGAGCAGGGAGCCCTACGAGCAGTACTTC. Its protein product is CAWSREPYEQYF.

The chain has TRBV28 and TRBJ2-7, with D tentatively TRBD1 (5 bases). CDR1 is MDHEN and CDR2 is SYDVKM in the germline V gene. This CDR3 is built from 14 residues. V lost 7 bases and J lost 0, with 13 bases in between. Here the CDR3 reads CASIGTGSSYEQYF. CDR3 bases: TGTGCCAGCATCGGAACAGGATCCTCCTACGAGCAGTACTTC.

The CDR3 reads CASSPRQGLLYEQYF. Written as DNA, the CDR3 is TGTGCCAGCAGTCCTCGACAGGGGCTCCTATACGAGCAGTACTTC. The gene calls are TRBV6-5 and TRBJ2-7; the match to TRBD1 covers 8 bases. The CDR3 is made up of 15 amino acids. Trimming at V came to 5 bases and at J to 4 bases, leaving 10 bases not matched to a gene. Germline V gene sequence: CDR1 MNHEY, CDR2 SVGAGI.

There are a few counts of this clone. This chain joins TRBV30 and TRBJ1-6; the D is unclear. The CDR3 runs 12 residues. Germline loops: CDR1 GTSNPN, CDR2 SVGIG (reference sequence). V lost 5 bases and J 11 bases, leaving 13 bases between the germline ends. This CDR3 is CAWALLGTPLHF. CDR3 sequence (DNA): TGTGCCTGGGCGCTCCTTGGGACACCCCTCCACTTT.

Here the CDR3 DNA reads TGTGCCACCGAACGGTTCGGGGGAGGAGGCACTGAAGCTTTCTTT. Its protein product is CATERFGGGGTEAFF. The chain links TRBV27 to TRBJ1-1, with D possibly TRBD1 on 5 matching bases. CDR3 length equals 15 residues. Deletions cut 10 bases from V and 4 bases from J, with 22 bases between. The germline V gene encodes CDR1 MNHEY and CDR2 SMNVEV (reference sequence).

The V and J genes are TRBV7-9 and TRBJ2-1; D is uncertain. This CDR3 is 12 amino acids long. Germline V gene lookup returns CDR1 SEHNR and CDR2 FQNEAQ (reference sequence). V was pared by 6 bases and J by 7 bases, with 10 bases between. CDR3 coding DNA: TGTGCCAGCAGGCCCAGTGGGAATGAGCAGTTCTTC. The encoded protein is CASRPSGNEQFF.

This chain joins TRBV7-2 and TRBJ2-4; no firm D call. The CDR3 is made up of 16 amino acids. Trimming took 1 base from V and 0 from J, leaving 10 bases between them. Germline V gene sequence: CDR1 SGHTA, CDR2 FQGNSA. CDR3 nucleotides: TGTGCCAGCAGCTTAGGGCAGGTTATAGCCAAAAACATTCAGTACTTC. Its translation: CASSLGQVIAKNIQYF.

CDR3 in DNA: TGTGCCAGCAGCTTAGTGGGAGCCAATCAGCCCCAGCATTTT. Translated: CASSLVGANQPQHF. This chain connects TRBV7-6 to TRBJ1-5; D not certain. CDR1 is SGHVS, CDR2 FNYEAQ, per germline. This CDR3 contains 14 residues. V shed 1 base and J shed 3 bases, with 7 bases lying between them.

The V gene is TRBV5-4, the J gene TRBJ2-1; D is perhaps TRBD1 (5 bases). With 4 bases removed from V and 5 bases from J, the gap between germline ends came to 19 bases. Germline V CDR1 and CDR2: SGHNT, YYREEE (reference sequence). This CDR3 has 16 amino acids. The CDR3 DNA is TGTGCCAGCAGCCCGGAGACAGCCCCAGGGAACAATGAGCAGTTCTTC. Its translation: CASSPETAPGNNEQFF.

The V gene is TRBV19, the J gene TRBJ1-3; possibly TRBD1 for D (6 bases). Trimming took 3 bases from V and 2 from J, leaving 8 bases between them. The germline V gene has CDR1 LNHDA and CDR2 SQIVND (reference sequence). This CDR3 comprises 14 residues. The CDR3 protein is CASSIGQPGNTIYF. Written as DNA, the CDR3 is TGTGCCAGTAGTATCGGACAGCCTGGAAACACCATATATTTT.

This sequence joins TRBV13 and TRBJ2-1; D not certain. Germline V gene lookup returns CDR1 PRHDT and CDR2 FYEKMQ (reference sequence). CDR3 length: 13 amino acids. V gave up 0 bases and J gave up 10 bases, with 10 bases separating them. The CDR3 here is CASSLGWPQEQFF. The CDR3 DNA reads TGTGCCAGCAGCTTAGGCTGGCCCCAGGAGCAGTTCTTC.

This chain joins TRBV6-5 and TRBJ2-7; 8 nucleotides align to TRBD1. Germline loops: CDR1 MNHEY, CDR2 SVGAGI. There are 16 residues in the CDR3. V was clipped by 2 bases and J by 4 bases; unmatched bases: 10. This CDR3 reads CASSYLWTGRIYEQYF. The CDR3 DNA reads TGTGCCAGCAGTTACCTTTGGACAGGGAGGATATACGAGCAGTACTTC.

Here the CDR3 DNA reads TGTGCCAGCAGCCAACCCATTGATCCAGCCCATGGCTACACCTTC. It specifies CASSQPIDPAHGYTF. This chain uses TRBV4-2 with TRBJ1-2; D gene uncertain. The V and J ends lost 2 bases and 6 bases respectively, with 16 bases between them. The CDR3 has 15 amino acids. Germline CDR1 reads LGHNA; CDR2 reads YNFKEQ.

The rearrangement uses TRBV20-1 and TRBJ2-7, with 9 bases aligning to TRBD2. Trimming took 3 bases from V and 2 from J; bases not matched to a gene: 2. From germline, CDR1 is DFQATT and CDR2 SNEGSKA (reference sequence). The CDR3 consists of 13 residues. The CDR3 region has the DNA TGCAGTGCTAGTCTAGCGGGACCCTACGAGCAGTACTTC. Its protein product is CSASLAGPYEQYF.

This clone was seen a single time. The genes are TRBV7-9 and TRBJ2-7, with 9 bases lining up with TRBD1. Germline-derived CDR1 and CDR2 are SEHNR and FQNEAQ (reference sequence). The CDR3 consists of 15 residues. The J segment lost 1 base and the V segment lost 5 bases, leaving 6 bases of the junction unmatched. The CDR3 DNA sequence: TGTGCCAGCAGCCCTAGACAGGGGGAGTCCTACGAGCAGTACTTC. Translated, it gives CASSPRQGESYEQYF. Looking up the rest from reference TRBV7-9 and TRBJ2-7 gives the full variable domain: DTGVSQNPRHKITKRGQNVTFRCDPISEHNRLYWYRQTLGQGPEFLTYFQNEAQLEKSRLLSDRFSAERPKGSFSTLEIQRTEQGDSAMYLCASSPRQGESYEQYFGPGTRLTVT.

This clone was counted between two and nine times. The chain joins TRBV29-1 to TRBJ2-7; no reliable D call. This CDR3 region has 13 residues. From germline, CDR1 is SQVTM and CDR2 ANQGSEA. Trimming removed 4 bases at V and 1 base at J, with 11 bases between. In DNA, the CDR3 is TGCAGCGTTGCGGACCAAACATCCTACGAGCAGTACTTC. Residues: CSVADQTSYEQYF.

The chain is built from TRBV7-6 and TRBJ1-1; no reliable D call. The ends were cut back, 4 bases at V and 10 bases at J, with 16 bases in the middle. From germline, CDR1 is SGHVS and CDR2 FNYEAQ. This CDR3 contains 13 residues. The CDR3 here is CASSSGRPVAAFF. CDR3 sequence (DNA): TGTGCCAGCAGCTCCGGAAGACCTGTGGCAGCTTTCTTT.

The chain couples TRBV4-3 to TRBJ1-5; a weak D match, TRBD1 (6 bases). The CDR3 extends over 17 amino acids. The V end was cut by 0 bases, the J end by 3 bases, with 15 bases between. Germline CDR1 reads LGHNA; CDR2 reads YSLEER. Written as DNA, the CDR3 is TGCGCCAGCAGCCAAGATTGGGGGCAGGGATACAATCAGCCCCAGCATTTT. Translation: CASSQDWGQGYNQPQHF.